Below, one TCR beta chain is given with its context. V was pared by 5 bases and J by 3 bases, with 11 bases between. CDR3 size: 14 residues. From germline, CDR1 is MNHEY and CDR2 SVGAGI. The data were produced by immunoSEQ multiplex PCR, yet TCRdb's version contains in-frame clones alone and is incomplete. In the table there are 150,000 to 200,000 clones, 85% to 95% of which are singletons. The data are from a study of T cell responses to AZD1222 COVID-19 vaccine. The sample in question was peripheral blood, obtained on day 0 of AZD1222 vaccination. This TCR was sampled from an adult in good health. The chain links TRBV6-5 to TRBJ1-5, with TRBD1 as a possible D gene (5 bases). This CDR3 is CASSIDSFNQPQHF. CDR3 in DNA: TGTGCCAGCAGTATTGACAGTTTCAATCAGCCCCAGCATTTT.